This T cell receptor beta chain was recovered during a study of blood T cells in healthy people across ages. Per the germline V gene, CDR1 is DFQATT and CDR2 is SNEGSKA (reference sequence). V was shortened by 0 bases and J by 7 bases, with 7 bases between the two germline ends. The CDR3 has 12 amino acids. The use of a sample-barcoded 5' primer and a J-beta primer mix characterized a second PCR of roughly 7 to 12 cycles. With 12 random nucleotides, a template-switch adaptor tagged each individual cDNA molecule. MiXCR, run by TCRdb on the 5' RACE reads, gives a single entry per CDR3 protein. The repertoire holds some 790,000 distinct CDR3 sequences, with about 28% as singletons.

This sequence was found in a woman of 80 years or more in good health. The genes are TRBV20-1 and TRBJ1-5; D gene ambiguous. Sequences were obtained from blood. The CDR3 DNA sequence: TGCAGTGCTAGAGATGAACGGCAGCCCCAGCATTTT. Its translation: CSARDERQPQHF.